Listed here are 17 T cell receptor delta chains from one sample, sequenced in a study of gamma delta lymphoproliferative disorders and STAT genes. PBMCs from patients and controls supplied the genomic DNA for sequencing. TCRdb re-called the multiplex PCR reads using CATT. The sample has 1,500 to 2,000 delta-chain clones, roughly 2.9% seen once; the top ten hold roughly 15%. Sequenced input: blood. Every receptor here comes from a human donor in good health.

This clone was picked up a small number of times. A single base is all that separates this from a far larger clone, so a read error is likely. The same CDR3 also results from other DNA sequences found in this sample. CDR3 sequence (DNA): TGTGCGGCAACCCTACGCGGGGGATACTTTGCCGATAAACTCATCTTT. Residues: CAATLRGGYFADKLIF. This chain connects TRAV29/DV5 to TRDJ1; 9 positions agree with TRDD3. The germline gives CDR1 NSMFDY, CDR2 ISSIKDK. The CDR3 contains 16 residues.

As concerns this clone: The protein that TCRdb holds for this DNA derives from a much larger clone and differs from the translated DNA at residue 20, which likely indicates a read error; the protein shown here is translated from the DNA. The chain joins TRDV1 to TRDJ1, with D maybe TRDD3 (7 bases). The CDR3 contains 21 residues. Germline V gives CDR1 TSWWSYY, CDR2 QGS. The CDR3 DNA reads as TGTGCTCTTGGGGAAGATCCTACTAGGGGGATGGAGGAGGCGTACACCGATAAACTCACCTTT. This gives the protein CALGEDPTRGMEEAYTDKLTF.

This clone counts as large (0.1 to 1%). The identical CDR3 is also encoded by other nucleotide sequences in the sample. The chain carries TRDV1 and TRDJ1, with no clear D. This CDR3 contains 14 residues. Trimming removed 5 bases at V and 5 bases at J, with 15 bases between. Looked up from germline, CDR1 is TSWWSYY and CDR2 is QGS. CDR3 loop: CALGTSMPGDKLIF. The CDR3 nucleotides read TGTGCTCTTGGGACTTCTATGCCTGGAGATAAACTCATCTTT.

This clone was picked up a small number of times. The chain links TRDV2 to TRDJ1, with TRDD3 matching over 8 bases. Germline V gene data show CDR1 as GEAIGNYY and CDR2 as EKD. V lost 5 bases, J lost 0 bases, and 10 bases stayed unmatched. CDR3 length: 16 residues. Here the CDR3 DNA reads TGTGCCTGTGGCAAATACTGGGGGTGGTACACCGATAAACTCATCTTT. Its protein is CACGKYWGWYTDKLIF.

Only a few counts were recorded for this clone. A far larger clone is a single base away, which makes a read error likely. Other DNA sequences in the sample encode the same CDR3. J is TRDJ1 and V is TRDV2, with D possibly TRDD3 on 6 matching bases. Germline V gene sequence: CDR1 GEAIGNYY, CDR2 EKD. Trimming removed 3 bases from V and 8 bases from J, with 18 bases in between. This CDR3 has 14 residues. DNA of the CDR3: TGTGCCTGTGACGGACTGGGTGATAAAGGAAAACTCATCTTT. Its translation is CACDGLGDKGKLIF.

This clone was counted only a few times. The protein held in TCRdb is that of a much larger clone and does not match this DNA's translation at residue 17, likely because of a read error; the protein shown is translated from the DNA. This chain connects TRDV1 to TRDJ1, with 11 bases matching TRDD3. The CDR3 consists of 19 residues. The germline V gene has CDR1 TSWWSYY and CDR2 QGS. CDR3 in DNA: TGTGCTCTTGGGGGTCGTCACAGCGACTGGGGGATAATCGCCGATAAACACATCTTT. Translating gives CALGGRHSDWGIIADKHIF.

This clone occurred a few times. This DNA's translation differs at residue 5 from TCRdb's protein, which comes from a much larger clone; a read error is likely, and the protein shown is translated from the DNA. This chain connects TRDV1 to TRDJ1; D is perhaps TRDD3 (6 bases). Per the germline V gene, CDR1 is TSWWSYY and CDR2 is QGS. This CDR3 spans 15 amino acids. Between the trimmed V and J ends, which lost 4 bases and 10 bases, there was a span of 22 bases. CDR3 in DNA: TGTGCTCTTGGGGGACTGGCTTGGGGGGGAGGTCTACTCATCTTT. This sequence encodes CALGGLAWGGGLLIF.

This clone was observed a handful of times. A far larger clone is one base from this, pointing to a likely read error. Different DNA sequences within this sample yield the same CDR3. The rearrangement links TRDV2 to TRDJ1; D may correspond to TRDD2 or TRDD3 (9 bases each). Germline V lookup: CDR1 GEAIGNYY, CDR2 EKD. This CDR3 region has 19 residues. In DNA, the CDR3 is TGTGCGTGTGACACCCTTCCTACGGGGGATACTGGGTACACCGATAAACTCATCTTT. Residues: CACDTLPTGDTGYTDKLIF.

Of note for this clone: This likely reflects a read error, since a far larger clone is one base away. Different DNA sequences within this sample yield the same CDR3. The chain couples TRDV2 to TRDJ1, with TRDD3 matching over 10 bases. This CDR3 spans 17 amino acids. Germline loops: CDR1 GEAIGNYY, CDR2 EKD. CDR3 nucleotide sequence: TGTGCCTGTGACACTCGCTGGGGGATATCGTACACCGATAAACTTATCTTT. It encodes CACDTRWGISYTDKLIF.

This clone is deemed medium-sized. With a far larger clone one base away, a read error is the likely cause. The sample holds other DNA sequences that translate to the same CDR3. This chain links TRDV2 with TRDJ1; 13 positions agree with TRDD3. This CDR3 contains 17 residues. Germline CDR1 reads GEAIGNYY; CDR2 reads EKD. CDR3 DNA: TGCGCCTGTGACATACTGGGGGATACGCGTAGAACCGATAAACTCATCTTT. Translating it yields CACDILGDTRRTDKLIF.

This clone is judged large. The same CDR3 also results from other DNA sequences found in this sample. This chain uses TRDV1 with TRDJ1; possibly TRDD2 or TRDD3 for D (8 bases each). The V gene's germline CDR1 is TSWWSYY and CDR2 QGS. The CDR3 runs 25 residues. V lost 2 bases, J lost 4 bases, and 44 bases lay in between. The CDR3 here is CALGEGYGLPTANWGSTQWDDKLIF. The CDR3 nucleotides read TGTGCTCTTGGGGAAGGGTATGGTCTTCCTACGGCTAACTGGGGGTCGACCCAATGGGACGATAAACTCATCTTT.

This clone was observed a handful of times. The protein TCRdb lists belongs to a much larger clone and differs from this DNA's translation at residue 8, which points to a read error; the protein shown is made from the DNA. The chain uses TRDV2 and TRDJ3; 8 bases agree with TRDD3. Germline values: CDR1 GEAIGNYY, CDR2 EKD. CDR3 length: 21 amino acids. Trimming took 4 bases from V and 0 from J; bases not matched to a gene: 16. This CDR3 is CACDQILRDTPSSWDTRQMFF. The CDR3 DNA sequence: TGTGCCTGTGATCAAATACTGAGGGATACGCCGAGCTCCTGGGACACCCGACAGATGTTTTTC.

As for this clone: This likely came from a read error, as a far larger clone is one base away. The gene calls are TRDV2 and TRDJ1; D possibly corresponds to TRDD3 (6 bases). The V end was cut by 3 bases, the J end by 0 bases, with 22 bases between. Germline CDR1 GEAIGNYY, CDR2 EKD. CDR3 length equals 18 residues. Written as DNA, the CDR3 is TGTGCCTGTGACGCCGTCGGCCTTGGGGGGGGGTACACCGATAAACTCATCTTT. This translates into CACDAVGLGGGYTDKLIF.

This clone appeared a few times. This chain links TRDV1 with TRDJ1, with 11 positions matching TRDD3. This CDR3 contains 17 residues. V trimming: 5 bases; J trimming: 10 bases; junction bases outside the gene matches: 18. Germline CDR1 TSWWSYY, CDR2 QGS. Here the CDR3 DNA reads TGTGCTCTTGGGACTCGCTTGCTTATACTGGGGGATAGGGCACTCATCTTT. Its protein product is CALGTRLLILGDRALIF.

As for this clone: TCRdb lists the protein of a much larger clone for this DNA, which differs at residue 13, so this is likely a read error; the protein given here is translated from the DNA itself. J is TRDJ1 and V is TRDV2; 10 bases agree with TRDD3. This CDR3 comprises 17 residues. Germline V gene lookup returns CDR1 GEAIGNYY and CDR2 EKD. The CDR3 region has the DNA TGTGCCTGTGACACTCGCTGGGGGATATCGTACACCAATAAACTCATCTTT. Translation: CACDTRWGISYTNKLIF.

This clone appeared a few times. Since a far larger clone is one base different, this is likely a read error. Other DNA sequences in the sample encode the same CDR3. The J gene is TRDJ1, the V gene TRDV2; D might be TRDD3 (9 bases). This CDR3 contains 19 residues. Looked up from germline, CDR1 is GEAIGNYY and CDR2 is EKD. The CDR3 loop is CACDTLPTGDTGYTDKLIF. The CDR3 nucleotides read TGTGCCTGTGACACCCTTCCTACGGGGGATACTGGGTACACCGATAAACTCATTTTT.

This clone is large (0.1 to 1%). The same CDR3 can be traced to other DNA sequences in this sample. The rearrangement uses TRDV1 and TRDJ1; 10 bases align to TRDD3. The ends lost 0 bases at V and 0 bases at J; junction bases unmatched: 7. The V gene's germline CDR1 is TSWWSYY and CDR2 QGS. This CDR3 contains 18 residues. CDR3: CALGELNWGMLHTDKLIF. CDR3 nucleotide sequence: TGTGCTCTTGGGGAACTGAACTGGGGGATGCTTCACACCGATAAACTCATCTTT.